The TCR beta chain under discussion was sequenced for a study of response to subunit inactivated influenza vaccine. Study conclusions and caveats: A suggestion made by the authors is that each seasonal influenza vaccination recruits few new T cells.

This clonotype was seen many times. The antigen is not known. Each CDR3 protein gets one entry after TCRdb re-called the RT-PCR reads with MiXCR. This sample carries 590,000 or so distinct CDR3 sequences, 14% of them seen once, and the ten largest clones take 7.5% to 8%. The specimen comprised PBMCs from blood, sampled 14 to 15 days before vaccination. This sequence was found in a man between 45 and 60 years old who received an inactivated influenza vaccine.

The CDR3 sequence: CASSSGGLNTGELFF. The CDR3 DNA follows: TGTGCCAGCAGTTCCGGGGGGCTGAACACCGGGGAGCTGTTTTTT. The chain is built from TRBV28 and TRBJ2-2; a weak D match, TRBD2 (7 bases). Germline V gene lookup returns CDR1 MDHEN and CDR2 SYDVKM. The CDR3 loop spans 15 amino acids. Trimming shortened V by 4 bases and J by 1 base, and 10 bases separated the two germline ends.